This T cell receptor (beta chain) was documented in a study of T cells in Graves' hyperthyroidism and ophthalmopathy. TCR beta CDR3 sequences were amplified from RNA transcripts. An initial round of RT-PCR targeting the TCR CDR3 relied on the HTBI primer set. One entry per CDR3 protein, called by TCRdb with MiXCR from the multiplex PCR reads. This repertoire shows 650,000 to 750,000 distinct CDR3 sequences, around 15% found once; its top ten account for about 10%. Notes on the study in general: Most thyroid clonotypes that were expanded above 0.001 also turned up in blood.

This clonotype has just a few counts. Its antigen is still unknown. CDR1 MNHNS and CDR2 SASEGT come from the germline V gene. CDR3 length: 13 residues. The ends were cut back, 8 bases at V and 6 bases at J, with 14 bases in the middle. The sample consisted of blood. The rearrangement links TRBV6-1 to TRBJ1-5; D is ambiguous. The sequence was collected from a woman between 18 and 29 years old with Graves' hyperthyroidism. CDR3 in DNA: TGTGCCAGCTCTAGTAGGGAAGGTCAGCCCCAGCATTTT. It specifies CASSSREGQPQHF.